The 22 T cell receptor beta chains below were found in one sample sequenced in a study of blood T cell repertoires in COVID-19. Profiled with immunoSEQ multiplex PCR; TCRdb holds only in-frame clones, not every one. The table lists under 200,000 clones, about 85% of them singletons, with roughly 21% in the top ten. Sequencing input: peripheral blood. The receptors stem from a man aged 60-69 years with active or convalescent COVID-19.

The chain is built from TRBV19 and TRBJ1-1; no definite D call. The germline V gene has CDR1 LNHDA and CDR2 SQIVND (reference sequence). The CDR3 has 13 amino acids. V lost 3 bases and J lost 7, with 12 bases in between. The CDR3, as DNA: TGTGCCAGTAGTATCAAGGAGGGATATGAAGCTTTCTTT. It translates to CASSIKEGYEAFF.

This chain uses TRBV6-1 with TRBJ2-7; no firm D call. The V gene's germline CDR1 is MNHNS and CDR2 SASEGT. The CDR3 contains 11 residues. The ends were cut back, 3 bases at V and 5 bases at J, with 5 bases in the middle. CDR3 in DNA: TGTGCCAGCAGTGATCTTAACGAGCAGTACTTC. Protein product: CASSDLNEQYF.

The genes are TRBV29-1 and TRBJ2-5; TRBD1 matches 8 bases. Per germline, CDR1 SQVTM and CDR2 ANQGSEA. The CDR3 runs to 12 residues. Unmatched junction bases numbered 4, after V lost 5 bases and J lost 5 bases. CDR3 loop: CSVLTGGETQYF. CDR3 nucleotide sequence: TGCAGCGTTCTTACAGGGGGGGAGACCCAGTACTTC.

V usage is TRBV7-3 and J usage is TRBJ1-6, with D tentatively TRBD1 (5 bases). V was trimmed by 4 bases and J by 7 bases, leaving 14 bases between them. CDR1 is SGHTA, CDR2 FQGTGA, per germline. This CDR3 contains 15 residues. CDR3 protein: CASSSTGGWNSPLHF. The CDR3 DNA reads as TGTGCCAGCAGCTCTACCGGGGGGTGGAATTCACCCCTCCACTTT.

The table lists this clone with a few counts. The V gene is TRBV24-1, the J gene TRBJ2-2; 7 positions match TRBD1. Germline V gene lookup returns CDR1 KGHDR and CDR2 SFDVKD. V shed 2 bases, J shed 1 base, and the junction held 6 bases outside the gene matches. CDR3 size: 17 residues. In DNA, the CDR3 is TGTGCCACCAGTGATTGGGCGCGGACAGGGAACACCGGGGAGCTGTTTTTT. Residues: CATSDWARTGNTGELFF.

The CDR3 protein is CASSAFDRVETQYF. The CDR3 DNA follows: TGTGCCAGCAGCGCTTTCGACAGGGTCGAGACCCAGTACTTC. The rearrangement links TRBV25-1 to TRBJ2-5; 7 nucleotides match TRBD1. Losses at the gene ends were 6 bases for V and 5 bases for J; bases not matched to a gene: 9. From germline, CDR1 is MGHDK and CDR2 SYGVNS. This CDR3 contains 14 residues.

The gene calls are TRBV19 and TRBJ1-2; D unresolved. Germline CDR1 LNHDA, CDR2 SQIVND (reference sequence). Deletions cut 6 bases from V and 4 bases from J, with 12 bases between. CDR3 length equals 13 residues. The CDR3 spells CASSTSPLYGYTF. The CDR3 nucleotides are TGTGCCAGTAGCACTTCGCCCCTCTATGGCTACACCTTC.

V and J are TRBV28 and TRBJ1-2; TRBD1 aligns across 9 bases. The CDR3 is made up of 13 amino acids. The V segment lost 8 bases and the J segment 4 bases; nucleotides outside the gene matches: 5. Per germline, CDR1 MDHEN and CDR2 SYDVKM. The CDR3 nucleotides are TGTGCCAGCTCCCCGGGACAGGGCTATGGCTACACCTTC. It yields the protein CASSPGQGYGYTF.

The rearrangement joins TRBV19 to TRBJ1-6; 8 nucleotides match TRBD1. V was pared by 8 bases and J by 6 bases, with 3 bases of the junction left unmatched. Germline V CDR1 and CDR2: LNHDA, SQIVND (reference sequence). This CDR3 region has 13 residues. The CDR3 nucleotides read TGTGCCAGTCGGACAGGGCTTAATTCACCCCTCCACTTT. This sequence encodes CASRTGLNSPLHF.

The chain uses TRBV7-3 and TRBJ1-1; 8 bases fit TRBD1. The CDR3 covers 14 residues. Losses at the gene ends were 5 bases for V and 10 bases for J; bases not matched to a gene: 12. Germline CDR1 is SGHTA and CDR2 is FQGTGA. As DNA, the CDR3 is TGTGCCAGCAGCCTAGGGGCAGGGGGCTCAGTAGCTTTCTTT. It specifies CASSLGAGGSVAFF.

This clone came up once. The chain links TRBV19 to TRBJ2-1, with D possibly TRBD1 on 6 matching bases. The CDR3 extends over 15 amino acids. With 3 bases removed from V and 4 bases from J, the gap between germline ends came to 13 bases. Germline loops: CDR1 LNHDA, CDR2 SQIVND (reference sequence). The CDR3 DNA reads as TGTGCCAGTAGTATCGATGGGGGCAAGTACAATGAGCAGTTCTTC. Translation: CASSIDGGKYNEQFF. The whole variable domain, remainder taken from reference TRBV19 and TRBJ2-1, is DGGITQSPKYLFRKEGQNVTLSCEQNLNHDAMYWYRQDPGQGLRLIYYSQIVNDFQKGDIAEGYSVSREKKESFPLTVTSAQKNPTAFYLCASSIDGGKYNEQFFGPGTRLTVL.

The CDR3 loop reads CASSDHRVQSTDTQYF. CDR3 DNA sequence: TGTGCCAGCAGCGATCACAGGGTACAAAGCACAGATACGCAGTATTTT. This chain connects TRBV5-4 to TRBJ2-3; a possible D gene is TRBD1 (6 bases). Looked up from germline, CDR1 is SGHNT and CDR2 is YYREEE (reference sequence). CDR3 size: 16 residues. Trimming removed 4 bases at V and 0 bases at J, with 15 bases between.

The chain has TRBV10-1 and TRBJ1-1; 8 bases map to TRBD1. CDR3 length equals 13 residues. Losses at the gene ends were 6 bases for V and 5 bases for J; bases not matched to a gene: 5. The germline gives CDR1 WNHNN, CDR2 SYGVQD (reference sequence). The CDR3 DNA reads TGCGCCAGCAGCAACAGGGGGGGAACTGAAGCTTTCTTT. Protein sequence: CASSNRGGTEAFF.

The CDR3 nucleotides read TGTGCCACCAGTGGTCTAAGAGGGACTGCGGGAAAGGGAGATACGCAGTATTTT. Amino acids: CATSGLRGTAGKGDTQYF. The chain employs TRBV24-1 and TRBJ2-3; perhaps TRBD2 as D (6 bases). CDR1 and CDR2 from the germline V gene are KGHDR and SFDVKD. Trimming cost V 5 bases and J 5 bases, with 25 bases left between them. This CDR3 has 18 amino acids.

The genes are TRBV29-1 and TRBJ2-3; TRBD1 matches 9 bases. Looked up from germline, CDR1 is SQVTM and CDR2 is ANQGSEA. There are 15 residues in the CDR3. The J segment lost 3 bases and the V segment lost 4 bases, leaving 8 bases of the junction unmatched. The CDR3 coding sequence is TGCAGCGTTGGACCTAGGACAGGGGCAACAGATACGCAGTATTTT. It translates to CSVGPRTGATDTQYF.

J is TRBJ2-3 and V is TRBV4-1, with a tentative D call TRBD2 (7 bases). The CDR3 covers 18 residues. From germline, CDR1 is MGHRA and CDR2 YSYEKL. V was clipped by 4 bases and J by 3 bases, with 23 bases between them. The CDR3 sequence: CASSPLRGPGGGTDTQYF. The CDR3 nucleotides are TGCGCCAGCAGCCCCCTCCGGGGGCCGGGGGGAGGAACAGATACGCAGTATTTT.

The rearrangement uses TRBV5-1 and TRBJ1-1, with D possibly being TRBD1 (6 bases). The CDR3 consists of 15 residues. Trimming pared 4 bases from V and 0 bases from J, leaving 13 bases between. In germline, CDR1 is SGHRS, CDR2 YFSETQ. Here the CDR3 DNA reads TGCGCCAGCAGCACCCCTGGGGGCATGAACACTGAAGCTTTCTTT. It specifies CASSTPGGMNTEAFF.

J is TRBJ2-5 and V is TRBV5-1; 13 nucleotides align to TRBD2. Looked up from germline, CDR1 is SGHRS and CDR2 is YFSETQ. J was trimmed by 2 bases and V by 0 bases; bases with no gene match: 4. The CDR3 is 17 amino acids. The CDR3 is CASSLAPTSGGQETQYF. The CDR3 DNA reads TGCGCCAGCAGCTTGGCCCCGACTAGCGGGGGGCAAGAGACCCAGTACTTC.

This clone has a single count. V is TRBV5-6 and J is TRBJ2-4; 7 nucleotides line up with TRBD2. The J segment lost 5 bases and the V segment lost 0 bases, leaving 5 bases of the junction unmatched. Per the germline V gene, CDR1 is SGHDT and CDR2 is YYEEEE. The CDR3 covers 15 residues. In DNA form, the CDR3 reads TGTGCCAGCAGCTTGGGACTAGCTGCGGAAAACATTCAGTACTTC. It is translated as CASSLGLAAENIQYF.

The gene calls are TRBV7-9 and TRBJ1-3, with D perhaps matching TRBD1 (5 bases). The CDR3 is 15 amino acids. Germline-derived CDR1 and CDR2 are SEHNR and FQNEAQ (reference sequence). Trimming stripped 7 bases from V and 2 bases from J, with 15 bases between. For the CDR3, the DNA is TGTGCCAGCATCCGATCGGGGGGTGCTGGAAACACCATATATTTT. It codes for CASIRSGGAGNTIYF.

V usage is TRBV27 and J usage is TRBJ1-2, with 8 bases lining up with TRBD1. This CDR3 is 16 amino acids long. The V gene's germline CDR1 is MNHEY and CDR2 SMNVEV (reference sequence). Trimming cost V 6 bases and J 7 bases; bases outside gene matches: 16. The CDR3 coding sequence is TGTGCCAGCAGAACTTTAGGGACAGGAGGTGCCAGTGGCTACACCTTC. Its protein product is CASRTLGTGGASGYTF.

The rearrangement joins TRBV10-3 to TRBJ1-1; maybe TRBD1 (6 bases). V gave up 3 bases and J gave up 1 base, with 12 bases separating them. CDR3 length equals 15 residues. From germline, CDR1 is ENHRY and CDR2 SYGVKD. CDR3 coding DNA: TGTGCCATCAGTGAAATGCAACAGGGGAACACTGAAGCTTTCTTT. As protein: CAISEMQQGNTEAFF.